These 3 T cell receptor beta chains originate from one sample sequenced in a study of OX40 agonist ivuxolimab in advanced cancers. Repertoires were generated with immunoSEQ multiplex PCR, while TCRdb's copy carries only in-frame clones and drops some. The table has about 72,000 clones, 65% to 85% seen once. This sample comprised CD4+ or CD8+ T cells sorted from blood, obtained in a trial of the OX40 agonist ivuxolimab. These receptors originate from an adult with an advanced solid tumor such as melanoma, head and neck, liver or kidney cancer.

The rearrangement uses TRBV18 and TRBJ2-7, with 8 bases matching TRBD2. This CDR3 region has 14 residues. The germline gives CDR1 KGHSH, CDR2 LQKENI. V shed 5 bases and J 4 bases; nucleotides not matched to a gene: 7. The CDR3 bases are TGTGCCAGCTCATCCGGGACTAGAAATTACGAGCAGTACTTC. Translation: CASSSGTRNYEQYF.

The chain carries TRBV4-1 and TRBJ1-1; maybe TRBD1 (5 bases). Germline CDR1 MGHRA, CDR2 YSYEKL. This CDR3 has 14 amino acids. V was clipped by 3 bases and J by 8 bases, with 16 bases between them. The CDR3 region has the DNA TGCGCCAGCAGCCACCCACCAAGGGGAAGCGAAGCTTTCTTT. Its translation is CASSHPPRGSEAFF.

V and J are TRBV4-3 and TRBJ2-7; 8 nucleotides match TRBD2. With 0 bases clipped from V and 1 base from J, the junction kept 14 bases outside the gene matches. The CDR3 has 19 amino acids. Germline V gene sequence: CDR1 LGHNA, CDR2 YSLEER. CDR3 DNA sequence: TGCGCCAGCAGCCAAGATCGGGTTAGCGGGGAGATTGTTTCCTACGAGCAGTACTTC. This gives the protein CASSQDRVSGEIVSYEQYF.